A selection of T cell receptor beta chains follows, all from one sample in a study of blood T cell repertoires in COVID-19. Profiling relied on immunoSEQ multiplex PCR, and the TCRdb table lists in-frame clones only, not all of them. The sample lists fewer than 450,000 clones, around 90% occurring once. Sample: PBMCs or T cells enriched from blood (not recorded which). Receptors originate from a young man who had recovered from COVID-19. Each CDR3 is given with its conserved first and last residue. The D gene is left open where the match is weak. The size entry is marked missing in some rows and otherwise reads once, few, many or a size class.

abundance	v_gene	j_gene	d_gene	CDR3nt	CDR3aa
NA	TRBV27	TRBJ1-3	NA	TGTGCCAGCAGTGTTGCGGGGGGAAACACCATATATTTT	CASSVAGGNTIYF
NA	TRBV9	TRBJ2-3	TRBD2	TGTGCCAGCACCCCGGGGGGGTGGGGGGGCACAGATACGCAGTATTTT	CASTPGGWGGTDTQYF
NA	TRBV5-1	TRBJ2-6	NA	TGCGCCAGCAGCTTGGAGGGAGCAGGGGCCAACGTCCTGACTTTC	CASSLEGAGANVLTF
NA	TRBV5-1	TRBJ2-5	NA	TGCGCCAGCAGCGGAGCAGGGAGGAGAGAGACCCAGTACTTC	CASSGAGRRETQYF
NA	TRBV28	TRBJ2-4	TRBD2	TGTGCCAGCAGTACTAGCGGTGGAGCCAAAAACATTCAGTACTTC	CASSTSGGAKNIQYF
NA	TRBV27	TRBJ1-2	TRBD1	TGTGCCAGCAGTTTAAGGACAGGCAACGTTAACTATGGCTACACCTTC	CASSLRTGNVNYGYTF
NA	TRBV5-1	TRBJ2-1	TRBD1	TGCGCCAGCAGCCCGGACAGGTATTCCTACAATGAGCAGTTCTTC	CASSPDRYSYNEQFF
NA	TRBV2	TRBJ1-5	NA	TGTGCCAGCAGCCCAGAAATGGATCAGCCCCAGCATTTT	CASSPEMDQPQHF
NA	TRBV28	TRBJ1-2	NA	TGTGCCAGCAGTCCCCTGAGAGGGAACTATGGCTACACCTTC	CASSPLRGNYGYTF
once	TRBV7-8	TRBJ2-7	TRBD2	TGTGCCACCGCGCCGGGGGGAGGGTCTTACTACGAGCAGTACTTC	CATAPGGGSYYEQYF
NA	TRBV11-3	TRBJ1-5	NA	TGTGCCAGCAGCTTAACCCGGACAGATAGCAATCAGCCCCAGCATTTT	CASSLTRTDSNQPQHF
NA	TRBV7-3	TRBJ1-2	NA	TGTGCCAGCAGCCCTAAGTCAGGGTCTGGCTACACCTTC	CASSPKSGSGYTF
NA	TRBV9	TRBJ1-4	NA	TGTGCCAGCAACGGCAGGGAGGGGCCTAATGAAAAACTGTTTTTT	CASNGREGPNEKLFF
NA	TRBV5-5	TRBJ1-3	NA	TGTGCCAGCCAACAGGGCCCCTTCTCTGGAAACACCATATATTTT	CASQQGPFSGNTIYF
NA	TRBV28	TRBJ1-4	TRBD1	TGTGCCAGCAGTGTAGGGGGGACAGGGGATGAAAAACTGTTTTTT	CASSVGGTGDEKLFF
NA	TRBV2	TRBJ1-4	TRBD1	TGTGCCAGCAGCCCGACAGGGGGCATTGGGGAAAAACTGTTTTTT	CASSPTGGIGEKLFF
NA	TRBV9	TRBJ2-3	NA	TGTGCCAGCAGCTTGAGATGGGGAGGAGATACGCAGTATTTT	CASSLRWGGDTQYF
NA	TRBV7-2	TRBJ2-3	NA	TGTGCCACCCGACTAAGTCCTAGCACAGATACGCAGTATTTT	CATRLSPSTDTQYF